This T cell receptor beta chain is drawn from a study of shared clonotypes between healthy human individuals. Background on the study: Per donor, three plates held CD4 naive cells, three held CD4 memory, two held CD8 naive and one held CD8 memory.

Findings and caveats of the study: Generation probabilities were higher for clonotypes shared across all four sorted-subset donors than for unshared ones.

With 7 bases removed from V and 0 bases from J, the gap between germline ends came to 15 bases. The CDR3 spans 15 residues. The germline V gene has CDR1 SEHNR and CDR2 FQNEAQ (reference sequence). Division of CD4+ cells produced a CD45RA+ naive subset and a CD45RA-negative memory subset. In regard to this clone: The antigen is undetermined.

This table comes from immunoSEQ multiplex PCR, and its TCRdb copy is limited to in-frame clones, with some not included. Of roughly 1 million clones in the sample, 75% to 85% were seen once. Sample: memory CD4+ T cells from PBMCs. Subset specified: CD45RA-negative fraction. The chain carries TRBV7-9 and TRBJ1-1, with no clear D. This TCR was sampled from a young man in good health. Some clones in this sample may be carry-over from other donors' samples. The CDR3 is CASTPMGDLNTEAFF. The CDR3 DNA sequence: TGTGCCAGCACCCCCATGGGCGATTTGAACACTGAAGCTTTCTTT.